This T cell receptor beta chain was retrieved from a study of blood T cell repertoires in COVID-19. Study context: T cells, B-cell-depleted T cells, or PBMCs supplied cDNA or gDNA.

The germline CDR1 and CDR2 sequences are SGHAT and FQNNGV. V was pared by 2 bases and J by 9 bases, with 13 bases between. The CDR3 consists of 13 residues. Using immunoSEQ multiplex PCR, the repertoire was profiled, and TCRdb retains in-frame clones only, with some absent. The repertoire holds around 250,000 clones, with approximately 85% as singletons. The rearrangement uses TRBV11-2 and TRBJ1-1, with a tentative D call TRBD1 (5 bases). The sample was PBMCs or T cells enriched from blood (not recorded which). The TCR was taken from a woman in her fifties or sixties with acute COVID-19. CDR3 amino acids: CASSLSQVGKAFF. The DNA for the CDR3 is TGTGCCAGCAGCTTATCACAGGTTGGTAAAGCTTTCTTT.